The clone carrying this T cell receptor beta chain has more than one count but fewer than ten. Its antigen is not identified. This entry belongs to a study of cytomegalovirus exposure and HLA in healthy donors. Across the study: Just over 80% of approximately 400 genotyped donors fell in the Caucasian-associated ancestry cluster. General study findings and limits: Most TCR sequences showed up rarely, but some public TCRs showed up in many donors.

Each donor was healthy, and each was a bone marrow donor. This PCR relied on a set of 60 Vbeta primers and 13 Jbeta primers. Clones were read by immunoSEQ multiplex PCR, and TCRdb kept only the in-frame ones, dropping some. This table holds around 110,000 clones, roughly a tenth found once. This clonotype was sampled from a man younger than 40 in good health and CMV-seronegative. The sequenced material came from PBMCs.

CDR3 coding DNA: TGTGCCTGGAGAAGCCGGGAGGCTGGCAAAGAGACCCAGTACTTC. Amino acids: CAWRSREAGKETQYF. This rearrangement joins TRBV30 to TRBJ2-5, with 7 bases aligning to TRBD2. With 3 bases clipped from V and 3 bases from J, the junction kept 10 bases outside the gene matches. Per germline, CDR1 GTSNPN and CDR2 SVGIG (reference sequence). CDR3 length: 15 amino acids.